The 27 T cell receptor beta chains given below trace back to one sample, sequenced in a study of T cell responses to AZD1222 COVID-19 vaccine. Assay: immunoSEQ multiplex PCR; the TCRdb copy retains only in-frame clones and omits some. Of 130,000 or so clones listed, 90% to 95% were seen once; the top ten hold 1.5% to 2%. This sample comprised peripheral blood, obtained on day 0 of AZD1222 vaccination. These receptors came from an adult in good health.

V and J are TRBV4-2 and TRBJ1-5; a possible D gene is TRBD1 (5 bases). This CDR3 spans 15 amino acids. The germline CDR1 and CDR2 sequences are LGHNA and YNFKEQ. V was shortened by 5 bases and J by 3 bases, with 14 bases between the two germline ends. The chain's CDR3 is CASSTVGGHNQPQHF. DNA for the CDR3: TGTGCCAGCAGCACGGTAGGAGGACACAATCAGCCCCAGCATTTT.

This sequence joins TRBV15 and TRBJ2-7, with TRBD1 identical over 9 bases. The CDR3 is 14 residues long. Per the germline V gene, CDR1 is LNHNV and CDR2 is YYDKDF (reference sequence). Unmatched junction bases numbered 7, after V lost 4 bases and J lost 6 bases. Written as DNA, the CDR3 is TGTGCCACCAGCAATAGGACAGGGGTTCGCGAGCAGTACTTC. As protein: CATSNRTGVREQYF. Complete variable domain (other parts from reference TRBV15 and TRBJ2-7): DAMVIQNPRYQVTQFGKPVTLSCSQTLNHNVMYWYQQKSSQAPKLLFHYYDKDFNNEADTPDNFQSRRPNTSFCFLDIRSPGLGDTAMYLCATSNRTGVREQYFGPGTRLTVT.

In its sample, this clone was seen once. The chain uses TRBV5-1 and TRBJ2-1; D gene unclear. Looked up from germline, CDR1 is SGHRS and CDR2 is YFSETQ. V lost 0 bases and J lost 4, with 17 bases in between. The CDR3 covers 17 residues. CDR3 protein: CASSLGRRRGQYNEQFF. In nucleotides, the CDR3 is TGCGCCAGCAGCTTGGGTCGACGCCGCGGCCAGTACAATGAGCAGTTCTTC.

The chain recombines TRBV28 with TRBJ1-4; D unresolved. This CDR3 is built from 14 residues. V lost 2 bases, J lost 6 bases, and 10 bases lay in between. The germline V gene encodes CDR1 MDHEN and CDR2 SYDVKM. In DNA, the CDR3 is TGTGCCAGCAGTTTAGGGGTGAACGATGAAAAACTGTTTTTT. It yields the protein CASSLGVNDEKLFF.

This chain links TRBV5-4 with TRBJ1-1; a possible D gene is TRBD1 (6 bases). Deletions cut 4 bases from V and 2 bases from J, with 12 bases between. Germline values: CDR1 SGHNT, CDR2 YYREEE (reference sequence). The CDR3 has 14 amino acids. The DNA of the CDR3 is TGTGCCAGCAGCGACAGGTTACTTAACACTGAAGCTTTCTTT. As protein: CASSDRLLNTEAFF.

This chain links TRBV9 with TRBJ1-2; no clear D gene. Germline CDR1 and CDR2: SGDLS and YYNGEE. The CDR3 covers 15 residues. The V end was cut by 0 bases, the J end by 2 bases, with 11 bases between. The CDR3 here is CASSVGADGNYGYTF. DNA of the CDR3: TGTGCCAGCAGCGTAGGGGCCGACGGGAACTATGGCTACACCTTC.

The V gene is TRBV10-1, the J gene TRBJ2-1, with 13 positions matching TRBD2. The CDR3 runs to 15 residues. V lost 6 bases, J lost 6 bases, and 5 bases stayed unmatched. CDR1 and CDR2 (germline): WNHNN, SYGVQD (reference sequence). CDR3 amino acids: CASRELAGGPNEQFF. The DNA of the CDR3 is TGCGCCAGCAGGGAACTAGCGGGAGGGCCCAATGAGCAGTTCTTC.

The CDR3 region is CASSLGEVGGYTF. The CDR3 DNA is TGTGCCAGCAGCCTAGGGGAGGTGGGTGGCTACACCTTC. The V call is TRBV12-3 or TRBV12-4, the J call TRBJ1-2; D possibly corresponds to TRBD1 (5 bases). V was clipped by 6 bases and J by 7 bases, with 15 bases between them. The CDR3 loop spans 13 amino acids.

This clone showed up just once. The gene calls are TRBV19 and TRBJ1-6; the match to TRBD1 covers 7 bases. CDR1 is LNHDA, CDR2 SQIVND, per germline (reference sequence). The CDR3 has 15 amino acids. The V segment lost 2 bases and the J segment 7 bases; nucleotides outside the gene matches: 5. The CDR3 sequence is CASSIMTGWNSPLHF. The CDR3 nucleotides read TGTGCCAGTAGTATAATGACAGGGTGGAATTCACCCCTCCACTTT.

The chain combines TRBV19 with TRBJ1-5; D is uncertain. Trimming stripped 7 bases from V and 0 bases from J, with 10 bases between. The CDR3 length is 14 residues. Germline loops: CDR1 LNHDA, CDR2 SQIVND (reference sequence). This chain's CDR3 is CASTPGRSNQPQHF. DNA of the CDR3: TGTGCCAGTACCCCGGGTCGTAGCAATCAGCCCCAGCATTTT. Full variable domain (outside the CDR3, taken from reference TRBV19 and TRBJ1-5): DGGITQSPKYLFRKEGQNVTLSCEQNLNHDAMYWYRQDPGQGLRLIYYSQIVNDFQKGDIAEGYSVSREKKESFPLTVTSAQKNPTAFYLCASTPGRSNQPQHFGDGTRLSIL.

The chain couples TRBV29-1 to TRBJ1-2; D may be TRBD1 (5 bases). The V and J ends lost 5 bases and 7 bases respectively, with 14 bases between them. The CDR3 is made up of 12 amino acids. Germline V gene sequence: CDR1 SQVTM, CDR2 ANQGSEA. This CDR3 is CSVMAGPSGYTF. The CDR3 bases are TGCAGCGTTATGGCAGGGCCATCTGGCTACACCTTC.

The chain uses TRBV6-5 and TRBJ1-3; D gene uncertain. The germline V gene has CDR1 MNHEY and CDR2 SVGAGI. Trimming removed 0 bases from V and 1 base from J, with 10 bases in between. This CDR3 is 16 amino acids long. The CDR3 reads CASSYSQQSSGNTIYF. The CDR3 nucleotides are TGTGCCAGCAGTTACTCCCAACAGTCGTCTGGAAACACCATATATTTT.

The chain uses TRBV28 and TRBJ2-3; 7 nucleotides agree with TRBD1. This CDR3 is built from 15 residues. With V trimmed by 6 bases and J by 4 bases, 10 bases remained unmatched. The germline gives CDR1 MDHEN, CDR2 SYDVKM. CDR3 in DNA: TGTGCCAGCAGCCCCGACAGGGTTTTGGCAGATACGCAGTATTTT. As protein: CASSPDRVLADTQYF.

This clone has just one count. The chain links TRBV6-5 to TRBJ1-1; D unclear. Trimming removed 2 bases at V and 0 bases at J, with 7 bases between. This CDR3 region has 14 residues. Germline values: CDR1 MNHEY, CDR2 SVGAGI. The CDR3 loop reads CASSYDSMNTEAFF. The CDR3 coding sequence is TGTGCCAGCAGTTACGACTCCATGAACACTGAAGCTTTCTTT.

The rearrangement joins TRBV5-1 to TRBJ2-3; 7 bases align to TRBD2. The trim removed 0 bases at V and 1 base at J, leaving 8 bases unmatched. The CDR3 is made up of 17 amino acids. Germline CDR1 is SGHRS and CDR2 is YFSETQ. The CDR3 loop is CASSLGASGMGTDTQYF. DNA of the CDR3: TGCGCCAGCAGCTTGGGGGCTAGCGGCATGGGCACAGATACGCAGTATTTT.

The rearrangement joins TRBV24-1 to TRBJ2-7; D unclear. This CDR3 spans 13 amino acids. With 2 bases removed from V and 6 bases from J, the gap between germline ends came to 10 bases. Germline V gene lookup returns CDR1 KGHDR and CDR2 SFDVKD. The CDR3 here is CATSDSFLAEQYF. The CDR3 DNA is TGTGCCACCAGTGATTCTTTCCTTGCCGAGCAGTACTTC.

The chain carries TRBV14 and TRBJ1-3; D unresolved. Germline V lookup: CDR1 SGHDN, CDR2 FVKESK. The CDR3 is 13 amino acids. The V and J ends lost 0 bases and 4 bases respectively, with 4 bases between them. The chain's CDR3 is CASSQDRGNTIYF. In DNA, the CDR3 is TGTGCCAGCAGCCAAGACAGGGGAAACACCATATATTTT.

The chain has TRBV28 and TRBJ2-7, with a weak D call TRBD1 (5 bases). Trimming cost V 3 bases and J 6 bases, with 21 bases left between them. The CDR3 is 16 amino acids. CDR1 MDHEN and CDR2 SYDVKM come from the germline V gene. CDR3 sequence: CASSLGQGRIPLEQYF. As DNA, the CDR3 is TGTGCCAGCAGTTTGGGGCAGGGAAGAATCCCCCTCGAGCAGTACTTC.

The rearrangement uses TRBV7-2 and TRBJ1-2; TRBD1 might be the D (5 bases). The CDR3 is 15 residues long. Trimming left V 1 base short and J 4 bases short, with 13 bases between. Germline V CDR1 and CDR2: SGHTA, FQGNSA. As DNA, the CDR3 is TGTGCCAGCAGCTTAGGAGGGGTAGGGGCCTATGGCTACACCTTC. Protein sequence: CASSLGGVGAYGYTF.

The CDR3 here is CASSLTPGGGAADTQYF. The CDR3 nucleotides are TGTGCCAGCAGCTTAACCCCGGGGGGGGGAGCCGCAGATACGCAGTATTTT. V and J are TRBV11-2 and TRBJ2-3; 8 bases are a match to TRBD2. The junction had 11 bases not matched to a gene; V was cut back by 2 bases and J by 4 bases. Germline V CDR1 and CDR2: SGHAT, FQNNGV. The CDR3 sequence is 17 residues long.

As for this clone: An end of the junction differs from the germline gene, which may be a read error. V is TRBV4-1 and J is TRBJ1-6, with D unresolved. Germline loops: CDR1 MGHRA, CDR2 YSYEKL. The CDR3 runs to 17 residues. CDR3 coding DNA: TGCGCCAGCAGCCAAGATCTCGAGGCAGCCTATAATTTACCCCTCCACTTT. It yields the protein CASSQDLEAAYNLPLHF.

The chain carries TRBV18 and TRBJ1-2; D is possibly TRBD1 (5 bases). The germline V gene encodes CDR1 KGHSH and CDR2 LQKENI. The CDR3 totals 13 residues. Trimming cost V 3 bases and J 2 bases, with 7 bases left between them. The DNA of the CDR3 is TGTGCCAGCTCACCCCGACAGAACTATGGCTACACCTTC. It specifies CASSPRQNYGYTF.

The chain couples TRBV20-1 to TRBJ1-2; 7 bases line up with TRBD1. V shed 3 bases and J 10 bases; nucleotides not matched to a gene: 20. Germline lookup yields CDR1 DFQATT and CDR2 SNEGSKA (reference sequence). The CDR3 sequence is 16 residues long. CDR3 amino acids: CSASFPATGRYSVYTF. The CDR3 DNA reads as TGCAGTGCTAGTTTCCCCGCGACAGGGAGGTATTCCGTCTACACCTTC.

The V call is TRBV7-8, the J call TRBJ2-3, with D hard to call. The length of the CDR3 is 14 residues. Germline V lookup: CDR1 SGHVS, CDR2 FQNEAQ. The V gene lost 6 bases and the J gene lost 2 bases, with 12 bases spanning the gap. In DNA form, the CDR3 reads TGTGCCAGCAGGGCCACGGTTTACACAGATACGCAGTATTTT. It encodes CASRATVYTDTQYF.

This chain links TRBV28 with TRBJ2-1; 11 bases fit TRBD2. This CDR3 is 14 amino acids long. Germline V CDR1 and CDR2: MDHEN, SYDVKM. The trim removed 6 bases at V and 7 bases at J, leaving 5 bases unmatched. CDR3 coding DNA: TGTGCCAGCAGGTATAGCGGGAGGGGGAATGAGCAGTTCTTC. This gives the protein CASRYSGRGNEQFF. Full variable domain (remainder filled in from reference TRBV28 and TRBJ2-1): DVKVTQSSRYLVKRTGEKVFLECVQDMDHENMFWYRQDPGLGLRLIYFSYDVKMKEKGDIPEGYSVSREKKERFSLILESASTNQTSMYLCASRYSGRGNEQFFGPGTRLTVL.

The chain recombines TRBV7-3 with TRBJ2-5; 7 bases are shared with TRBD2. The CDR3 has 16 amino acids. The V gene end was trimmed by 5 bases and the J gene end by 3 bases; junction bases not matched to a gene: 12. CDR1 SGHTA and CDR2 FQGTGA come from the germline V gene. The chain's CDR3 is CASSLLEASGKETQYF. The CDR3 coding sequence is TGTGCCAGCAGCCTTCTTGAGGCTAGCGGTAAAGAGACCCAGTACTTC. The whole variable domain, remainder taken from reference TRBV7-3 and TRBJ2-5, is GAGVSQTPSNKVTEKGKYVELRCDPISGHTALYWYRQSLGQGPEFLIYFQGTGAADDSGLPNDRFFAVRPEGSVSTLKIQRTERGDSAVYLCASSLLEASGKETQYFGPGTRLLVL.

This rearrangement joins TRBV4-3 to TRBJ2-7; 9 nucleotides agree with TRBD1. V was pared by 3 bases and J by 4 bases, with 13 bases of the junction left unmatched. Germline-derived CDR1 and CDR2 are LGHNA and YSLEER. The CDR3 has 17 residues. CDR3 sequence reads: CASSHSTGGEALYEQYF. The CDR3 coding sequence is TGCGCCAGCAGCCACTCGACAGGGGGAGAGGCCTTATACGAGCAGTACTTC.